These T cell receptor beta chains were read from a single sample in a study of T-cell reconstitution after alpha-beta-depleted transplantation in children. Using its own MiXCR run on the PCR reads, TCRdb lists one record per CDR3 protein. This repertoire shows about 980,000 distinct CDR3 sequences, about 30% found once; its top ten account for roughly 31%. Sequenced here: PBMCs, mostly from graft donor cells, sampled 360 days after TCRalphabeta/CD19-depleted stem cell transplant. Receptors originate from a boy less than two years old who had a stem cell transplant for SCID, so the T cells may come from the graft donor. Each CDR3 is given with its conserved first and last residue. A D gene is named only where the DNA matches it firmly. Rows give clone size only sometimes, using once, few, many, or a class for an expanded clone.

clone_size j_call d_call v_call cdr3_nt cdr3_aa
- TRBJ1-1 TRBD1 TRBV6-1 TGTGCCAGCAGTGCGGGACAGTCGAACACTGAAGCTTTCTTT CASSAGQSNTEAFF
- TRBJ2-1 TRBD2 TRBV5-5 TGTGCCAGCAGCTATCCGGGACTAGCGGGGAACAATGAGCAGTTCTTC CASSYPGLAGNNEQFF
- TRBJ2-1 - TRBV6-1 TGTGCCAGCAGTACGCACTACGTGGGAGATGAGCAGTTCTTC CASSTHYVGDEQFF
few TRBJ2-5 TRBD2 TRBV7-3 TGTGCCAGCAGCCAATTGGGGGGGTACCAAGAGACCCAGTACTTC CASSQLGGYQETQYF
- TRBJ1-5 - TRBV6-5 TGTGCCAGCAGTTACGATCTCTCAGGCTCGAGCTACGCCAATCAGCCCCAGCATTTT CASSYDLSGSSYANQPQHF
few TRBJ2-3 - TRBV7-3 TGTGCCAGCAGCCCTAGGGCAGTGGGCACAGATACGCAGTATTTT CASSPRAVGTDTQYF
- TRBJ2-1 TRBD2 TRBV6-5 TGTGCCAGCAGTTACCCTCTAGCGGGGCACTCCTACAATGAGCAGTTCTTC CASSYPLAGHSYNEQFF
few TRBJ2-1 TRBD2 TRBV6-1 TGTGCCAGCATCTCAGCGGGGGGCCCCGGGAATGAGCAGTTCTTC CASISAGGPGNEQFF
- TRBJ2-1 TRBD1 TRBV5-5 TGTGCCAGCAGCTTGAAGGGACAGTACAATGAGCAGTTCTTC CASSLKGQYNEQFF
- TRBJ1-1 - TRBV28 TGTGCCAGCAGCAGGGGATCGGGAGCTTTCTTT CASSRGSGAFF
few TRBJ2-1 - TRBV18 TGTGCCAGCTCACCACCCCGGAGTAAGACGCGGTACAATGAGCAGTTCTTC CASSPPRSKTRYNEQFF
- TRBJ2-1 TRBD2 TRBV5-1 TGCGCCAGCAGCTTAACATTTAGCGGGACCCAACGCTACAATGAGCAGTTCTTC CASSLTFSGTQRYNEQFF
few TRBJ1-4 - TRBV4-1 TGCGCCAGCAGCCCCCGCGACGAGGGTGAAAAACTGTTTTTT CASSPRDEGEKLFF
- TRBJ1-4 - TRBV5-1 TGCGCCAGCAGCTTTGGGCAGCTAAATGAAAAACTGTTTTTT CASSFGQLNEKLFF
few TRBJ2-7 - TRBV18 TGTGCCAGCTCAGAGGGCAGGGCTGGCGAGCAGTACTTC CASSEGRAGEQYF
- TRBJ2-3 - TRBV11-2 TGTGCCAGCAGCTTAGATATCCCCGACACAGATACGCAGTATTTT CASSLDIPDTDTQYF
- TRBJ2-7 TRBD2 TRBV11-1 TGTGCCAGCAGCGGCGGGACTAGCGCCGAGCAGTACTTC CASSGGTSAEQYF
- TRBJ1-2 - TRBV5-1 TGCGCCAGCAGCTTGGGGGAGCCCTATGGCTACACCTTC CASSLGEPYGYTF
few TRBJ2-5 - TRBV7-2 TGTGCCAGCAGCTTAGAGCCCCGCCGGGACCAGTACTTC CASSLEPRRDQYF
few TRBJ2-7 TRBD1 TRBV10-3 TGTGCCATCAGTGGACGACAGGGAATACTCTCCTACGAGCAGTACTTC CAISGRQGILSYEQYF
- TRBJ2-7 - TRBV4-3 TGCGCCAGCAGCCTGGACCGGGATGTCTCCTACGAGCAGTACTTC CASSLDRDVSYEQYF
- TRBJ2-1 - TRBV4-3 TGCGCCAGCAGCCTAGGACGGGCAACCTACAATGAGCAGTTCTTC CASSLGRATYNEQFF
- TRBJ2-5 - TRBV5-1 TGCGCCAGCAACCTCAACGGGGAGACCCAGTACTTC CASNLNGETQYF
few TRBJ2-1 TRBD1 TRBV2 TGTGCCAGCAGCCTAACCGGGACAGCTATCGGTGAGCAGTTCTTC CASSLTGTAIGEQFF